This T cell receptor (beta chain) was found in a study of blood T cell repertoires in COVID-19. Study in general: Acute and convalescent COVID-19 specimens originated in the United States, Italy and Spain. In each case, the material was cDNA or gDNA derived from T cells, B-cell-depleted T cells, or PBMCs.

V gave up 6 bases and J gave up 5 bases; unmatched junction bases: 11. This CDR3 is built from 15 residues. Germline values: CDR1 LNHDA, CDR2 SQIVND (reference sequence). The assay was immunoSEQ multiplex PCR, and TCRdb's table has in-frame clones only and misses some. Here the sample spans 410,000 or so clones, about nine tenths being singletons. The J gene is TRBJ2-5, the V gene TRBV19; 8 bases match TRBD1. The sample taken for sequencing was peripheral blood. This TCR was sampled from a woman between 40 and 55 years old with COVID-19, enrolled during active disease. As DNA, the CDR3 is TGTGCCAGTAGCCCTGAACGGACAGGGTGGGAGACCCAGTACTTC. Its translation: CASSPERTGWETQYF.